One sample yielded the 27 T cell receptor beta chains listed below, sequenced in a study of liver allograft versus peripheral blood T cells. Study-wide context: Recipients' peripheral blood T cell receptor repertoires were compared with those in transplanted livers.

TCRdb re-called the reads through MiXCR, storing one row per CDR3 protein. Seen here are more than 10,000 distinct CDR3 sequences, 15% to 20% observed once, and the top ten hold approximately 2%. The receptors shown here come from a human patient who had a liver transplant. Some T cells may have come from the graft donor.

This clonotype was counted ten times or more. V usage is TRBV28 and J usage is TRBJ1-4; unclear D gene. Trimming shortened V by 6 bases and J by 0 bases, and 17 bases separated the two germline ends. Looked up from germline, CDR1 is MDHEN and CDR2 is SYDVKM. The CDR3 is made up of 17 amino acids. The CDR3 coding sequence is TGTGCCAGCAGCTTACCCAGTTGGCTAGCAACTAATGAAAAACTGTTTTTT. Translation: CASSLPSWLATNEKLFF.

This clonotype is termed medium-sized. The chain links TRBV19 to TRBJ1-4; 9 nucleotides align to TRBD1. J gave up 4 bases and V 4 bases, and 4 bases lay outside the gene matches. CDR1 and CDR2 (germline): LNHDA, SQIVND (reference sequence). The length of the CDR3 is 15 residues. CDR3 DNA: TGTGCCAGTAGTACGAAGGGACAGGGTAATGAAAAACTGTTTTTT. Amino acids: CASSTKGQGNEKLFF.

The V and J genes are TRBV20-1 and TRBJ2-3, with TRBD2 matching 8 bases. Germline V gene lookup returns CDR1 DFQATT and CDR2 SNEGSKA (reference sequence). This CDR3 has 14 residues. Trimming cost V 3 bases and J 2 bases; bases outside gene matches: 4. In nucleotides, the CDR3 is TGCAGTGCTAGCTTAGCGGGACCCACAGATACGCAGTATTTT. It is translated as CSASLAGPTDTQYF.

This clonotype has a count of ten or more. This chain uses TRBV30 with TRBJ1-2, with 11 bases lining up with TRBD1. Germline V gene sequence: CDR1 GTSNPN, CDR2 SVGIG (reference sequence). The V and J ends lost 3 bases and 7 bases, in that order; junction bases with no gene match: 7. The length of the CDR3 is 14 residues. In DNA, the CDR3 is TGTGCCTGGAGGACCGGACAGGGGGCAGTTGGCTACACCTTC. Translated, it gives CAWRTGQGAVGYTF.

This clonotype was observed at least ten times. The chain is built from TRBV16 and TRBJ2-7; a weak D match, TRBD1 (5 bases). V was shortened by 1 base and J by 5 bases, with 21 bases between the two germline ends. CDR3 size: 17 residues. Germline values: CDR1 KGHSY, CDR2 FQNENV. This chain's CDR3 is CASSQYAKLAQGNEQYF. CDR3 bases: TGTGCCAGCAGCCAATACGCGAAACTCGCCCAGGGTAACGAGCAGTACTTC.

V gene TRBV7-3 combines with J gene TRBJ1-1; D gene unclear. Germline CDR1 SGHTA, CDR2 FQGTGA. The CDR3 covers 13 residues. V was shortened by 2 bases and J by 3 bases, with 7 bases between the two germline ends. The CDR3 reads CASSLYPHTEAFF. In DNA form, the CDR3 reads TGTGCCAGCAGCTTATATCCACACACTGAAGCTTTCTTT.

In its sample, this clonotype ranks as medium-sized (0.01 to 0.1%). CDR3 sequence reads: CSVEMASLGYTF. The CDR3 DNA reads TGCAGCGTTGAAATGGCGTCTTTAGGCTACACCTTC. The chain carries TRBV29-1 and TRBJ1-2, with unresolved D. V gave up 2 bases and J gave up 8 bases, with 12 bases separating them. CDR3 length: 12 amino acids. Germline CDR1 reads SQVTM; CDR2 reads ANQGSEA.

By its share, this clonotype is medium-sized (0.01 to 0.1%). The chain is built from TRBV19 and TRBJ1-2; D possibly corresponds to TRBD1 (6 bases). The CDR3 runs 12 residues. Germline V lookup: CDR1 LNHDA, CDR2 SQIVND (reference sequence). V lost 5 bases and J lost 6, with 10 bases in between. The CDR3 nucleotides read TGTGCCAGTAGTTCCCGGGACAATGGCTACACCTTC. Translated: CASSSRDNGYTF.

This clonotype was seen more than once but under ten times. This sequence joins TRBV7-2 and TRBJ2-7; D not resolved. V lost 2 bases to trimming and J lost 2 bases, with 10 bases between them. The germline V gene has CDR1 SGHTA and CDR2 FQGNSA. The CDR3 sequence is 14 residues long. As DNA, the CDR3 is TGTGCCAGCAGCTTAATGGCAGCCACCTACGAGCAGTACTTC. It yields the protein CASSLMAATYEQYF.

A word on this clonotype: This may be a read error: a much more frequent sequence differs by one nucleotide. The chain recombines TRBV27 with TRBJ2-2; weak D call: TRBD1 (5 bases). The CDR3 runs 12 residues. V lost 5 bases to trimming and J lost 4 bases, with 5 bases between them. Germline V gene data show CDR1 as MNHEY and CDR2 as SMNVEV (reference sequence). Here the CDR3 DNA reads TGTGCCAGCAGTACAGGCACCGGGGAGCTGTTTTTT. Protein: CASSTGTGELFF.

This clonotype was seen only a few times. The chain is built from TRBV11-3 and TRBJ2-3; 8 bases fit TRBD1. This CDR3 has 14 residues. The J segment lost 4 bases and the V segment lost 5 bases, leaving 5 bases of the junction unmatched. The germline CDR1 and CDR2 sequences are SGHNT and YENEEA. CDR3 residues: CASSRRTGPDTQYF. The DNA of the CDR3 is TGTGCCAGCAGCAGGAGGACAGGGCCAGATACGCAGTATTTT.

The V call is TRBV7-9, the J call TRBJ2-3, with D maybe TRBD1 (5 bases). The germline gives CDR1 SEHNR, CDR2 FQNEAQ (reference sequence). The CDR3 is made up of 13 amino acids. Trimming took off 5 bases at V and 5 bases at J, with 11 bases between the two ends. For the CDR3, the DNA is TGTGCCAGCAGCCAAGCAACAGGAGATACGCAGTATTTT. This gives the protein CASSQATGDTQYF. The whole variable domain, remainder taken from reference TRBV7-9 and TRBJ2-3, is DTGVSQNPRHKITKRGQNVTFRCDPISEHNRLYWYRQTLGQGPEFLTYFQNEAQLEKSRLLSDRFSAERPKGSFSTLEIQRTEQGDSAMYLCASSQATGDTQYFGPGTRLTVL.

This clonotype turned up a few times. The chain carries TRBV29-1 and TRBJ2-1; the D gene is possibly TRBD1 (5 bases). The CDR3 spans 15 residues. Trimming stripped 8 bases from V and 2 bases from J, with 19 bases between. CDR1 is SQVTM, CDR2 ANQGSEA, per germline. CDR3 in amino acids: CSTEGSRETYNEQFF. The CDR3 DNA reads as TGCAGCACCGAAGGGTCCAGGGAAACCTACAATGAGCAGTTCTTC.

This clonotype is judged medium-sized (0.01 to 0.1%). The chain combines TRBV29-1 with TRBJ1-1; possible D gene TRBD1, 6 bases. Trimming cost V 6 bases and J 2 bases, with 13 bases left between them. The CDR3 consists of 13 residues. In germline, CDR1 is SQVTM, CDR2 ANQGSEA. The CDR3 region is CSVEQGINTEAFF. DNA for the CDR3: TGCAGCGTGGAACAGGGCATTAACACTGAAGCTTTCTTT.

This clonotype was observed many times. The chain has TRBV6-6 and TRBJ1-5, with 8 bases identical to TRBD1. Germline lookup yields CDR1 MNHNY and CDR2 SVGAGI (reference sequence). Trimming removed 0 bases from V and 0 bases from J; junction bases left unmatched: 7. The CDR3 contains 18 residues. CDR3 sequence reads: CASSYSSRDRFSNQPQHF. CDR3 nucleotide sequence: TGTGCCAGCAGTTACTCGTCCCGGGACAGGTTTAGCAATCAGCCCCAGCATTTT.

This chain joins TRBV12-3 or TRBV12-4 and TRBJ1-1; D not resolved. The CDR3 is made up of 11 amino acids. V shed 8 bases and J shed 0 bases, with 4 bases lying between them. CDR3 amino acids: CASCLNTEAFF. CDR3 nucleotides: TGTGCCAGCTGCTTGAACACTGAAGCTTTCTTT.

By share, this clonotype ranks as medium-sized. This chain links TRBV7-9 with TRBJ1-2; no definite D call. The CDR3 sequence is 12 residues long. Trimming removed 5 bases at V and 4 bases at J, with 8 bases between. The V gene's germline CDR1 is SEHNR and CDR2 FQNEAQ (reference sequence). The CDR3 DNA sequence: TGTGCCAGCAGCCCCAACAGCTATGGCTACACCTTC. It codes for CASSPNSYGYTF.

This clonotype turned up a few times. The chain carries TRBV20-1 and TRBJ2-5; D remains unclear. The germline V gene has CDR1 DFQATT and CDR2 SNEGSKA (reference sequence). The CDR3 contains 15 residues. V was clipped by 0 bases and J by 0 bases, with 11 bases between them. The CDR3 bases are TGCAGTGCTAGAGATCCGTCTTGGTACCAAGAGACCCAGTACTTC. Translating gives CSARDPSWYQETQYF.

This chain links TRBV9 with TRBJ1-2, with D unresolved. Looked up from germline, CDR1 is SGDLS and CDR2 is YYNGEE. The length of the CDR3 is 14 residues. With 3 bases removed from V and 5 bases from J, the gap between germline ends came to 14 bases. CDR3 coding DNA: TGTGCCAGCAGCGCGACTTCCAGCTCTTATGGCTACACCTTC. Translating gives CASSATSSSYGYTF. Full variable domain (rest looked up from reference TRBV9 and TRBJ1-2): DSGVTQTPKHLITATGQRVTLRCSPRSGDLSVYWYQQSLDQGLQFLIQYYNGEERAKGNILERFSAQQFPDLHSELNLSSLELGDSALYFCASSATSSSYGYTFGSGTRLTVV.

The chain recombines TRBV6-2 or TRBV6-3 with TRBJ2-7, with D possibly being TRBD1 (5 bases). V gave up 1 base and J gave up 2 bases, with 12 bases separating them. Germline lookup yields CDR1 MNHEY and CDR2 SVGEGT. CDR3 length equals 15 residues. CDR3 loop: CASSYFQDRAYEQYF. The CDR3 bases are TGTGCCAGCAGTTACTTCCAAGACAGAGCCTACGAGCAGTACTTC.

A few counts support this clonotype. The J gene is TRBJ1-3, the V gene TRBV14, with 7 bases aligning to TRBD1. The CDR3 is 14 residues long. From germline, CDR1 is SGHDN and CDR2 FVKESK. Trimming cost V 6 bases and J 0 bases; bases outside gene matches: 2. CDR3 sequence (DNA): TGTGCCAGCAGGAGACAGGGCTCTGGAAACACCATATATTTT. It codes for CASRRQGSGNTIYF.

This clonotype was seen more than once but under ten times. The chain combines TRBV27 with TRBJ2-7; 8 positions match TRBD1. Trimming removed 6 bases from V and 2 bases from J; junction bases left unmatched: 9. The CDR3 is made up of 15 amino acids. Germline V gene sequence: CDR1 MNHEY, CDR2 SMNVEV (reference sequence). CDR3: CASRRTGPGTYEQYF. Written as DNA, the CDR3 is TGTGCCAGCAGACGGACAGGGCCGGGAACCTACGAGCAGTACTTC.

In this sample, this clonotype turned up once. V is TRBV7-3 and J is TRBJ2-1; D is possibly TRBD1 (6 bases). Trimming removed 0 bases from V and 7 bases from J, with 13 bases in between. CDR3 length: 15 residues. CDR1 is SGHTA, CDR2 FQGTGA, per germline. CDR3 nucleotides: TGTGCCAGCAGCTTAACAGGGGGAAGGGTAAATGAGCAGTTCTTC. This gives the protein CASSLTGGRVNEQFF.

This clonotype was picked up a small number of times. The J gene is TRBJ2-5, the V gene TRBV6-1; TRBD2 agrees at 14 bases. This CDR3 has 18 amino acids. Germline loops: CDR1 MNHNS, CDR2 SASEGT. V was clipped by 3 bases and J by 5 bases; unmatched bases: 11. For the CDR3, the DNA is TGTGCCAGCAGTGAGGCGCGACTAGCGGGAGGGCCGGGTGAGACCCAGTACTTC. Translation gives CASSEARLAGGPGETQYF.

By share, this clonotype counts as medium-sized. The CDR3 sequence: CASSYSSGLGDDQPQHF. CDR3 bases: TGTGCCAGCAGTTACTCCAGCGGGTTGGGGGACGATCAGCCCCAGCATTTT. This sequence joins TRBV6-2 or TRBV6-3 and TRBJ1-5, with a possible D match to TRBD1 (5 bases). Germline loops: CDR1 MNHEY, CDR2 SVGEGT. CDR3 length equals 17 residues. Trimming cost V 0 bases and J 5 bases, with 17 bases left between them.

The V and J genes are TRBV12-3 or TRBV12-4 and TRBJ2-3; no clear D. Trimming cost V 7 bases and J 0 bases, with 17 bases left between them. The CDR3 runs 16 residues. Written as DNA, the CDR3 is TGTGCCAGCACCATGGGATTCAGAACCAGCACAGATACGCAGTATTTT. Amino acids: CASTMGFRTSTDTQYF.

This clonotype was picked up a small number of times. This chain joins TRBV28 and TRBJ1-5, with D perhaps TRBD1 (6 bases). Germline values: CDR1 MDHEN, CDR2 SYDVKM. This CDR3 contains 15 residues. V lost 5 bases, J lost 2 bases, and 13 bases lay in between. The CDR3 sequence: CASSRPGHRNQPQHF. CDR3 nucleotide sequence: TGTGCCAGCAGTCGCCCGGGACACCGCAATCAGCCCCAGCATTTT. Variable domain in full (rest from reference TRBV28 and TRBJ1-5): DVKVTQSSRYLVKRTGEKVFLECVQDMDHENMFWYRQDPGLGLRLIYFSYDVKMKEKGDIPEGYSVSREKKERFSLILESASTNQTSMYLCASSRPGHRNQPQHFGDGTRLSIL.